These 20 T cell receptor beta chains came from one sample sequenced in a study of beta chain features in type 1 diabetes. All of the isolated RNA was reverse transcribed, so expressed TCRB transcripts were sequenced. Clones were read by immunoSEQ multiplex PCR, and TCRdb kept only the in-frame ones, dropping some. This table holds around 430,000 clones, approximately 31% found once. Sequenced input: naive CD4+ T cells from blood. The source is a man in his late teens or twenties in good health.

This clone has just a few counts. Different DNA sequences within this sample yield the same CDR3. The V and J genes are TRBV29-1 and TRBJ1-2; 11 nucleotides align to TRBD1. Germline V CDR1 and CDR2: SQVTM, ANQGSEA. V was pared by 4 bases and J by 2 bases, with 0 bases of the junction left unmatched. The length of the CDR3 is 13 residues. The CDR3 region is CSVGDRGNYGYTF. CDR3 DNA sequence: TGCAGCGTTGGGGACAGGGGGAACTATGGCTACACCTTC. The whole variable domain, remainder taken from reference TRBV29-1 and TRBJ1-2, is SAVISQKPSRDICQRGTSLTIQCQVDSQVTMMFWYRQQPGQSLTLIATANQGSEATYESGFVIDKFPISRPNLTFSTLTVSNMSPEDSSIYLCSVGDRGNYGYTFGSGTRLTVV.

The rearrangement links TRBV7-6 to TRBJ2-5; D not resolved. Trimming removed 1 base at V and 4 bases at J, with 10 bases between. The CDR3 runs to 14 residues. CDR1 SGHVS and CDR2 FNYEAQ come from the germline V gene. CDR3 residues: CASSLEPGRETQYF. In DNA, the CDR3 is TGTGCCAGCAGCTTAGAGCCCGGCCGAGAGACCCAGTACTTC.

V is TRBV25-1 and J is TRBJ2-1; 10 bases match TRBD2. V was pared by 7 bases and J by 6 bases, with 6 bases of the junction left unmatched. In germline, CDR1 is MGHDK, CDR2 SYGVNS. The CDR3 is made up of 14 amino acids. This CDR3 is CASKEAGGGNEQFF. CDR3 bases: TGTGCCAGCAAAGAAGCGGGAGGGGGCAATGAGCAGTTCTTC.

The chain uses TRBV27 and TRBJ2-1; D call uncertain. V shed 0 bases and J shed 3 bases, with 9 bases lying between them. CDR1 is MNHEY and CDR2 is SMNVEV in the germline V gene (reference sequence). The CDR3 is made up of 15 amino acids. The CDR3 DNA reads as TGTGCCAGCAGTTTATCCGGACGGTTCTACAATGAGCAGTTCTTC. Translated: CASSLSGRFYNEQFF.

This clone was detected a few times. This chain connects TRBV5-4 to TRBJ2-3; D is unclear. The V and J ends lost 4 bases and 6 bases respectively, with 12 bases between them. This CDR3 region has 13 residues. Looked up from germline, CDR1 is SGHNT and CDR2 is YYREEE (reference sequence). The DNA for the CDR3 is TGTGCCAGCAGCCCTCCTTCGTCGGATACGCAGTATTTT. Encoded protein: CASSPPSSDTQYF.

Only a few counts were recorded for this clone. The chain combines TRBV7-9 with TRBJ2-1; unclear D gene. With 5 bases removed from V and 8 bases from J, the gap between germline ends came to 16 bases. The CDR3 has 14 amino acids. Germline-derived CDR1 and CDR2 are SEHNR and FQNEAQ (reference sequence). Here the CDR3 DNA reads TGTGCCAGCAGCATCACGACTGTCTCTGATGAGCAGTTCTTC. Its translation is CASSITTVSDEQFF.

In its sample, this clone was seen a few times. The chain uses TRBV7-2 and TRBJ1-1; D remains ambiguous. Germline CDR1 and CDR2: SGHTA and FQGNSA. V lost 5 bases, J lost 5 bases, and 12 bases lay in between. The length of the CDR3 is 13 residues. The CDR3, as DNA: TGTGCCAGCAGCCCAATGGGTAGTACTGAAGCTTTCTTT. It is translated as CASSPMGSTEAFF.

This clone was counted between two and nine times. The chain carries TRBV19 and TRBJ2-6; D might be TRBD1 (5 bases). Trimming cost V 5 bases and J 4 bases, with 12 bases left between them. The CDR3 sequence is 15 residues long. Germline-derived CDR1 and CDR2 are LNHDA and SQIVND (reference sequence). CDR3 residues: CASSPQGTGANVLTF. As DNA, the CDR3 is TGTGCCAGTAGTCCGCAGGGTACAGGGGCCAACGTCCTGACTTTC.

The CDR3 region is CASSFDSGKTQYF. In DNA form, the CDR3 reads TGCGCCAGCAGCTTCGACAGTGGAAAGACCCAGTACTTC. This chain joins TRBV5-1 and TRBJ2-5; a possible D gene is TRBD1 (5 bases). CDR3 length equals 13 residues. The germline gives CDR1 SGHRS, CDR2 YFSETQ. V was cut by 2 bases and J by 6 bases, with 11 bases left in between.

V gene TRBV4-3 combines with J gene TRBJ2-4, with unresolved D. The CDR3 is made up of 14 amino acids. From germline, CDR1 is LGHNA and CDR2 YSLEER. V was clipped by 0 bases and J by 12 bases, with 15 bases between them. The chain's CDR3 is CASSQESSRSGQYF. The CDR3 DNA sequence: TGCGCCAGCAGCCAAGAATCCTCCCGCAGTGGTCAGTACTTC.

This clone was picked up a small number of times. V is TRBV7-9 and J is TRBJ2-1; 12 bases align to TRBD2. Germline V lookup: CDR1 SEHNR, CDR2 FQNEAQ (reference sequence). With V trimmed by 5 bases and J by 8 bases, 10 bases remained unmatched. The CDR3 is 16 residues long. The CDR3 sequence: CASSRLAGVIKDEQFF. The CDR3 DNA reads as TGTGCCAGCAGCCGACTAGCGGGAGTAATCAAGGATGAGCAGTTCTTC.

The DNA of the CDR3 is TGTGCCAGCAGCTCCCCGAGTCCTAGCTTTGAGCAGTTCTTC. Residues: CASSSPSPSFEQFF. The chain uses TRBV5-4 and TRBJ2-1, with a tentative D call TRBD2 (5 bases). This CDR3 comprises 14 residues. The germline V and J ends were trimmed by 3 bases and 9 bases, with 16 bases remaining between them. Germline V gene data show CDR1 as SGHNT and CDR2 as YYREEE (reference sequence).

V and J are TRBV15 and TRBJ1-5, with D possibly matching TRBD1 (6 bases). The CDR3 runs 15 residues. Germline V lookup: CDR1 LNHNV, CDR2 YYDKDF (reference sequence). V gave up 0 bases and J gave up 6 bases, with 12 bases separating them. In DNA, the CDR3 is TGTGCCACCAGCAGAGATCTACAGGGTTTTCAGCCCCAGCATTTT. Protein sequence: CATSRDLQGFQPQHF.

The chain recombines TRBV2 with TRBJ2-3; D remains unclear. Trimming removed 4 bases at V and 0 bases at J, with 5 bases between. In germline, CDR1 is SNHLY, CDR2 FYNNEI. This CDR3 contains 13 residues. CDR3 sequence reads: CASSVVSTDTQYF. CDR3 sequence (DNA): TGTGCCAGCAGTGTTGTTAGCACAGATACGCAGTATTTT.

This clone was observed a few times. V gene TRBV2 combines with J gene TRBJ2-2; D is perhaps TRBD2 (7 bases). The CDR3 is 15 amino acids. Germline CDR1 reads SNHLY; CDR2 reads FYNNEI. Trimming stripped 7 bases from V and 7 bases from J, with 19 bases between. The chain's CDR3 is CASKGAGAHVGELFF. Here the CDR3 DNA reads TGTGCCAGCAAGGGCGCGGGGGCGCATGTCGGGGAGCTGTTTTTT.

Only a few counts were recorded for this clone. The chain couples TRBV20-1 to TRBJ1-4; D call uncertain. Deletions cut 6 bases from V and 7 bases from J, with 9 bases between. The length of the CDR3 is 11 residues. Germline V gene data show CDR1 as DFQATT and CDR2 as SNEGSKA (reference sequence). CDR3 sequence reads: CSALRTEKLFF. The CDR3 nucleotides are TGCAGTGCGCTACGGACTGAAAAACTGTTTTTT.

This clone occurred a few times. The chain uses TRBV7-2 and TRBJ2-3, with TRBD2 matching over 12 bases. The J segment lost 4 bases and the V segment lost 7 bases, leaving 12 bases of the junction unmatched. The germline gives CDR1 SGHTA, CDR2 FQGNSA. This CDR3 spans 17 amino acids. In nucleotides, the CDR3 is TGTGCCAGCACCGTTCGACTAGCGGGAGTAGTACCAGATACGCAGTATTTT. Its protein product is CASTVRLAGVVPDTQYF.

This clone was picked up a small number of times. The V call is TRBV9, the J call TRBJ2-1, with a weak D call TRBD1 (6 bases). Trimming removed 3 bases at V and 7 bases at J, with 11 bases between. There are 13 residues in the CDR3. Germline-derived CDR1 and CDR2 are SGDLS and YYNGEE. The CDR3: CASSGPGDNEQFF. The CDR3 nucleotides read TGTGCCAGCAGCGGCCCAGGGGATAATGAGCAGTTCTTC.

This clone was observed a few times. CDR3 amino acids: CSGGQGPESQLFF. In nucleotides, the CDR3 is TGCAGCGGGGGACAGGGACCAGAGTCCCAACTGTTTTTT. The chain has TRBV29-1 and TRBJ1-4; TRBD1 matches 9 bases. The CDR3 has 13 residues. Germline lookup yields CDR1 SQVTM and CDR2 ANQGSEA. J lost 12 bases, V lost 7 bases, and 12 bases had no gene match.

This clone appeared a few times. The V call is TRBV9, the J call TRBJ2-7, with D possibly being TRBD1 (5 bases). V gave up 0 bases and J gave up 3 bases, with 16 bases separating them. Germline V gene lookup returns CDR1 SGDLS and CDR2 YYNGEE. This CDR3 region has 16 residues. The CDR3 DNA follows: TGTGCCAGCAGCGTAGCGGACAACCAGTTTGGCTACGAGCAGTACTTC. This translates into CASSVADNQFGYEQYF.